Listed below are T cell receptor beta chains from one sample, sequenced in a study of naive and memory T cell subsets. TCRdb ran MiXCR on the UMI-ligation and nested PCR reads and lists one entry per CDR3 protein. The profile covers around 83,000 distinct CDR3 sequences, with 10% to 12% appearing a single time and 0.12% to 0.15% taken by the ten largest. The sample taken for sequencing was naive CD4+ T cells from blood. All receptors come from a human donor in good health. The CDR3 runs from the conserved cysteine through the conserved F or W. A D gene is named only where the DNA matches it firmly. A row's size may be missing; if present it is once, few, many or a size class.

d_gene	v_gene	abundance	j_gene	CDR3aa	CDR3nt
-	TRBV5-1	few	TRBJ1-2	CASSFGQGHPSNYGYTF	TGCGCCAGCAGCTTTGGGCAGGGCCATCCCAGCAACTATGGCTACACCTTC
TRBD1	TRBV7-9	-	TRBJ2-7	CASRLGTGTYEQYF	TGTGCCAGCAGATTGGGGACAGGGACCTACGAGCAGTACTTC
-	TRBV7-2	-	TRBJ2-6	CASSFQGSEANVLTF	TGTGCCAGCAGCTTTCAGGGCTCTGAGGCCAACGTCCTGACTTTC
TRBD2	TRBV5-4	many	TRBJ2-7	CASSLAGLNEQYF	TGTGCCAGCAGTCTAGCGGGGTTAAACGAGCAGTACTTC
-	TRBV7-2	-	TRBJ2-7	CASSGRTDSAYEQYF	TGTGCCAGCAGCGGGCGGACTGATAGTGCCTACGAGCAGTACTTC
TRBD1	TRBV5-1	-	TRBJ1-4	CASSWMGQTGEKLFF	TGCGCCAGCAGCTGGATGGGACAGACCGGGGAAAAACTGTTTTTT
-	TRBV15	few	TRBJ2-3	CATSRGLASTDTQYF	TGTGCCACCAGCAGAGGTCTGGCGTCAACAGATACGCAGTATTTT
-	TRBV10-3	-	TRBJ2-3	CAISRRAGDTDTQYF	TGTGCCATCAGTCGCCGGGCCGGAGACACAGATACGCAGTATTTT
TRBD1	TRBV2	-	TRBJ2-5	CASGERTGDLGEYF	TGTGCCAGCGGAGAAAGGACAGGGGATCTGGGCGAGTACTTC
-	TRBV3-1	few	TRBJ2-5	CASSQLRLKETQYF	TGTGCCAGCAGCCAATTACGACTGAAAGAGACCCAGTACTTC
-	TRBV9	-	TRBJ2-6	CASSPQIGGANVLTF	TGTGCCAGCAGCCCCCAAATTGGTGGGGCCAACGTCCTGACTTTC
-	TRBV11-3	many	TRBJ2-7	CASSLDERAEQYF	TGTGCCAGCAGCTTAGATGAGAGGGCCGAGCAGTACTTC
-	TRBV12-3/TRBV12-4	-	TRBJ1-5	CASRTPNQPQHF	TGTGCCAGCAGAACACCAAATCAGCCCCAGCATTTT
-	TRBV7-9	-	TRBJ2-5	CASSAGTIGTQYF	TGTGCCAGCAGCGCAGGGACCATAGGGACCCAGTACTTC
-	TRBV7-9	-	TRBJ1-6	CASSRGDSNSPLHF	TGTGCCAGCAGCCGAGGAGATTCTAATTCACCCCTCCACTTT
-	TRBV19	few	TRBJ2-5	CASSIWHQETQYF	TGTGCCAGTAGTATTTGGCACCAAGAGACCCAGTACTTC
-	TRBV13	-	TRBJ2-1	CASSLPRRSSYNEQFF	TGTGCCAGCAGCTTACCGAGGAGGAGCTCCTACAATGAGCAGTTCTTC
-	TRBV7-6	many	TRBJ2-7	CASSSRQDNSYEQYF	TGTGCCAGCAGCTCCCGTCAGGACAACTCCTACGAGCAGTACTTC
-	TRBV5-1	few	TRBJ2-3	CASSSARGIGTDTQYF	TGCGCCAGCAGTTCCGCCAGGGGCATTGGCACAGATACGCAGTATTTT
TRBD1	TRBV28	many	TRBJ2-7	CASSHDRQGANYEQYF	TGTGCCAGCAGTCATGACAGACAGGGGGCTAACTACGAGCAGTACTTC
-	TRBV20-1	-	TRBJ1-4	CSAGRQTNEKLFF	TGCAGTGCTGGACGACAGACTAATGAAAAACTGTTTTTT
-	TRBV6-5	-	TRBJ1-1	CASRKGAEAFF	TGTGCCAGCAGAAAGGGGGCTGAAGCTTTCTTT
-	TRBV3-1	few	TRBJ2-1	CASSSPGLKEQFF	TGTGCCAGCAGCTCACCGGGACTGAAGGAGCAGTTCTTC
-	TRBV11-3	many	TRBJ1-1	CASGGQRNTEAFF	TGTGCCAGCGGGGGGCAGAGGAACACTGAAGCTTTCTTT
-	TRBV7-9	-	TRBJ1-6	CASSYSTGLLGSPLHF	TGTGCCAGCAGCTACAGCACAGGGCTTTTGGGTTCACCCCTCCACTTT
-	TRBV7-2	many	TRBJ2-7	CASSPQTAVYEQYF	TGTGCCAGCAGCCCCCAGACAGCCGTCTACGAGCAGTACTTC
-	TRBV13	-	TRBJ1-5	CASSLGGRNQPQHF	TGTGCCAGCAGCTTAGGGGGGCGCAATCAGCCCCAGCATTTT
-	TRBV12-3/TRBV12-4	many	TRBJ2-3	CASSPRPDTQYF	TGTGCCAGCAGCCCAAGACCAGATACGCAGTATTTT
-	TRBV21-1	many	TRBJ2-2	CASSTPDRYKNTGELFF	TGTGCCAGCAGCACGCCTGACAGATACAAGAACACCGGGGAGCTGTTTTTT
-	TRBV12-3/TRBV12-4	-	TRBJ1-2	CASSLRGSYGYTF	TGTGCCAGCAGTTTACGCGGATCCTATGGCTACACCTTC
TRBD1	TRBV6-1	many	TRBJ2-7	CASRPGQGTYEQYF	TGTGCCAGCAGGCCGGGACAGGGAACCTACGAGCAGTACTTC
-	TRBV3-1	few	TRBJ1-2	CASSLRGNYGYTF	TGTGCCAGCAGCCTCCGGGGTAACTATGGCTACACCTTC
-	TRBV18	many	TRBJ2-5	CASSPQSRETQYF	TGTGCCAGCTCACCACAGTCTAGAGAGACCCAGTACTTC
-	TRBV6-2/TRBV6-3	few	TRBJ2-1	CASSSLPPTGNEQFF	TGTGCCAGCAGTTCCCTTCCTCCGACAGGCAATGAGCAGTTCTTC
-	TRBV29-1	many	TRBJ2-3	CSVVGTFTDTQYF	TGCAGCGTCGTAGGGACGTTTACAGATACGCAGTATTTT
-	TRBV7-9	many	TRBJ2-5	CASSLRTTGETQYF	TGTGCCAGCAGCCTAAGGACCACCGGGGAGACCCAGTACTTC
TRBD2	TRBV28	many	TRBJ2-4	CASRWAPSGNKNIQYF	TGTGCCAGCAGGTGGGCCCCAAGCGGGAACAAAAACATTCAGTACTTC
TRBD1	TRBV5-1	few	TRBJ2-3	CASQPLMTGTSTDTQYF	TGCGCCAGCCAACCGTTAATGACAGGGACCAGCACAGATACGCAGTATTTT
-	TRBV7-9	-	TRBJ1-4	CASSFFSGRTNEKLFF	TGTGCCAGCAGCTTTTTTTCAGGGAGGACTAATGAAAAACTGTTTTTT
-	TRBV7-9	-	TRBJ1-1	CASRPPQGYTEAFF	TGTGCCAGCAGACCACCGCAGGGATACACTGAAGCTTTCTTT
-	TRBV28	-	TRBJ2-3	CASTSPPRPPDTQYF	TGTGCCAGCACATCCCCCCCGAGGCCCCCAGATACGCAGTATTTT
-	TRBV9	few	TRBJ1-2	CASSVEPGIDYGYTF	TGTGCCAGCAGCGTAGAACCGGGGATCGACTATGGCTACACCTTC
-	TRBV18	-	TRBJ1-5	CASSQGPSNQPQHF	TGTGCCAGCTCCCAGGGTCCGAGCAATCAGCCCCAGCATTTT
-	TRBV19	few	TRBJ1-6	CASSVDSYRNSPLHF	TGTGCCAGTAGTGTAGACTCTTACCGTAATTCACCCCTCCACTTT
-	TRBV6-2/TRBV6-3	-	TRBJ1-1	CASSYGLSGTKAEAFF	TGTGCCAGCAGTTACGGTCTATCCGGGACGAAGGCTGAAGCTTTCTTT